A selection of T cell receptor beta chains follows, all from one sample in a study of blood T cell repertoires in COVID-19. Measured with immunoSEQ multiplex PCR; TCRdb has only the in-frame clones, and not every one. The table has a few hundred thousand clones, around 89% seen once. Sequencing was carried out using PBMCs or T cells enriched from blood (not recorded which). The source of these receptors is a woman in her forties or fifties who had recovered from COVID-19. The CDR3 runs from the conserved cysteine through the conserved F or W. A D gene is named only where the DNA matches it firmly. For some rows the clone size is stated as once, few or many, or as a class when expanded; others skip it.

J gene	V gene	D gene	clone size	CDR3 protein	CDR3 DNA
TRBJ1-5	TRBV27	TRBD1	NA	CASSSYGQGRNSNQPQHF	TGTGCCAGCAGTTCCTACGGACAGGGAAGAAATAGCAATCAGCCCCAGCATTTT
TRBJ2-2	TRBV5-1	NA	NA	CASSLPQGNTGELFF	TGCGCCAGCAGCTTGCCACAGGGGAACACCGGGGAGCTGTTTTTT
TRBJ1-2	TRBV14	NA	NA	CASSRGSERINYGYTF	TGTGCCAGCAGCAGGGGTTCGGAGAGAATTAACTATGGCTACACCTTC
TRBJ2-6	TRBV27	TRBD2	NA	CASSYAGVSGANVLTF	TGTGCCAGCAGTTACGCGGGGGTCTCTGGGGCCAACGTCCTGACTTTC
TRBJ2-7	TRBV5-1	NA	NA	CASSVQGYEQYF	TGCGCCAGCAGCGTACAGGGTTACGAGCAGTACTTC
TRBJ1-5	TRBV6-5	NA	NA	CASKTGTLPQHF	TGTGCCAGCAAAACAGGTACCCTTCCCCAGCATTTT
TRBJ2-3	TRBV19	TRBD2	NA	CASSTQGLAGGPNTQYF	TGTGCCAGTAGTACTCAGGGACTAGCGGGAGGGCCGAATACGCAGTATTTT
TRBJ2-1	TRBV25-1	NA	NA	CASRKGGKANEQFF	TGTGCCAGCAGGAAGGGCGGGAAAGCCAATGAGCAGTTCTTC
TRBJ2-3	TRBV19	NA	NA	CASSKLAGKSTDTQYF	TGTGCCAGTAGTAAATTGGCCGGGAAAAGCACAGATACGCAGTATTTT
TRBJ1-1	TRBV28	TRBD1	NA	CASSRGQGMNTEAFF	TGTGCCAGCAGTCGGGGACAGGGTATGAACACTGAAGCTTTCTTT
TRBJ2-1	TRBV4-3	TRBD2	NA	CASSQQGGSGREQFF	TGCGCCAGCAGCCAACAAGGCGGGAGCGGGCGTGAGCAGTTCTTC
TRBJ2-1	TRBV2	NA	NA	CASIAPSSYNEQFF	TGTGCCAGCATAGCGCCTAGCTCCTACAATGAGCAGTTCTTC
TRBJ2-7	TRBV5-8	TRBD1	NA	CATKGRRGRTGEQYF	TGTGCCACCAAGGGGAGAAGGGGGCGAACGGGCGAGCAGTACTTC
TRBJ1-5	TRBV27	TRBD1	NA	CASSPGQISNQPQHF	TGTGCCAGCAGTCCGGGACAGATTAGCAATCAGCCCCAGCATTTT
TRBJ1-4	TRBV10-1	TRBD1	few	CASSERTGSDEKLFF	TGCGCCAGCAGTGAAAGGACAGGGTCGGATGAAAAACTGTTTTTT
TRBJ2-5	TRBV24-1	TRBD2	NA	CATSDLQTSLPGETQYF	TGTGCCACCAGTGACCTTCAGACTAGCCTTCCAGGAGAGACCCAGTACTTC
TRBJ1-2	TRBV7-2	NA	NA	CASSPGQPTNYGYTF	TGTGCCAGCAGCCCCGGACAGCCGACTAACTATGGCTACACCTTC
TRBJ2-1	TRBV11-3	TRBD1	NA	CASSLAGTVGLNEQFF	TGTGCCAGCAGCTTAGCGGGGACAGTCGGTCTCAATGAGCAGTTCTTC
TRBJ2-3	TRBV25-1	TRBD2	NA	CASGTALASGRDTQYF	TGTGCCAGCGGAACGGCACTAGCGAGCGGTAGAGATACGCAGTATTTT
TRBJ2-6	TRBV2	NA	few	CASGTQVSGANVLTF	TGTGCCAGCGGGACACAGGTTTCTGGGGCCAACGTCCTGACTTTC
TRBJ1-2	TRBV5-1	NA	NA	CASSLAEDYGYTF	TGCGCCAGCAGCTTGGCCGAGGATTATGGCTACACCTTC
TRBJ2-7	TRBV7-9	NA	NA	CASSFSSASYEQYF	TGTGCCAGCAGCTTTTCTAGCGCATCCTACGAGCAGTACTTC
TRBJ1-6	TRBV7-8	TRBD1	NA	CASSFGTVNSPLHF	TGTGCCAGCAGCTTCGGGACAGTTAATTCACCCCTCCACTTT
TRBJ2-7	TRBV7-2	TRBD1	NA	CASSLGSRGTYEQYF	TGTGCCAGCAGCTTAGGATCCAGGGGGACCTACGAGCAGTACTTC
TRBJ2-2	TRBV28	TRBD1	NA	CASSLRDRVAGELFF	TGTGCCAGCAGCCTCCGGGACAGGGTTGCCGGGGAGCTGTTTTTT
TRBJ2-1	TRBV11-1	TRBD2	NA	CASSFALAGAYNEQFF	TGTGCCAGCAGCTTTGCACTAGCGGGAGCCTACAATGAGCAGTTCTTC